The following is a TCR beta chain sequence with its context. Germline CDR1 and CDR2: SGHNT and YYREEE (reference sequence). Unmatched junction bases numbered 2, after V lost 5 bases and J lost 4 bases. This CDR3 has 15 residues. The data originate from a study of blood T cell repertoires in COVID-19. About the research overall: Sites in the United States, Italy and Spain provided acute and convalescent COVID-19 samples. From T cells, B-cell-depleted T cells, or PBMCs came the material, which was cDNA or gDNA.

Here immunoSEQ multiplex PCR was the method, and the copy in TCRdb shows in-frame clones only, minus some. In the table there are over 200,000 clones, around 80% of which are singletons. The sample taken for sequencing was peripheral blood. This receptor was obtained from a human donor in a cohort sampled during active COVID-19. The genes are TRBV5-4 and TRBJ2-5; 16 positions agree with TRBD2. DNA for the CDR3: TGTGCCAGCAGGGGACTAGCGGGAGGGGGAGAGACCCAGTACTTC. It is translated as CASRGLAGGGETQYF.